The 16 T cell receptor beta chains listed next were all sequenced from one sample in a study of blood T cell repertoires in COVID-19. Clones were sequenced by immunoSEQ multiplex PCR, and TCRdb holds only the in-frame ones, with some missing. The data show 200,000 to 250,000 clones, more than 70% seen once. Sequenced: PBMCs or T cells enriched from blood (not recorded which). These receptors were taken from a man aged 30 to 45 with acute COVID-19.

In regard to this clone: One end of the junction does not line up with germline, which may come from a read error. This chain links TRBV6-5 with TRBJ2-7, with 11 bases fitting TRBD1. This CDR3 has 13 residues. In germline, CDR1 is MNHEY, CDR2 SVGAGI. The CDR3 loop reads CASRTGTGGFLVF. DNA for the CDR3: TGTGCCAGCAGGACCGGGACAGGGGGATTTTTGGTCTTC.

The CDR3 nucleotides are TGTGCCAGCAGCTTAAGCCTCGGGACTAGCGGGTTAGACTACAATGAGCAGTTCTTC. It is translated as CASSLSLGTSGLDYNEQFF. This rearrangement joins TRBV9 to TRBJ2-1; TRBD2 matches at 12 bases. V was clipped by 4 bases and J by 3 bases; unmatched bases: 14. CDR1 and CDR2 (germline): SGDLS, YYNGEE. The CDR3 consists of 19 residues. Based on the CDR3 plus reference TRBV9 and TRBJ2-1, the full variable domain is DSGVTQTPKHLITATGQRVTLRCSPRSGDLSVYWYQQSLDQGLQFLIQYYNGEERAKGNILERFSAQQFPDLHSELNLSSLELGDSALYFCASSLSLGTSGLDYNEQFFGPGTRLTVL.

This clone came up once. The rearrangement uses TRBV5-4 and TRBJ1-1, with D tentatively TRBD1 (6 bases). Per the germline V gene, CDR1 is SGHNT and CDR2 is YYREEE (reference sequence). V lost 0 bases and J lost 7, with 16 bases in between. This CDR3 region has 15 residues. Here the CDR3 reads CASSLALRGNGEAFF. In DNA form, the CDR3 reads TGTGCCAGCAGCTTGGCCTTGAGGGGGAATGGTGAAGCTTTCTTT.

This sequence joins TRBV27 and TRBJ1-2; D not resolved. Germline V lookup: CDR1 MNHEY, CDR2 SMNVEV (reference sequence). V was shortened by 0 bases and J by 6 bases, with 11 bases between the two germline ends. CDR3 size: 14 residues. DNA of the CDR3: TGTGCCAGCAGTTTATCAGCGGCGGGTAATGGCTACACCTTC. It translates to CASSLSAAGNGYTF.

This chain connects TRBV7-9 to TRBJ1-4, with 11 bases matching TRBD1. Germline assignment: CDR1 SEHNR and CDR2 FQNEAQ (reference sequence). This CDR3 has 17 residues. V was clipped by 5 bases and J by 0 bases; unmatched bases: 5. Here the CDR3 reads CASSQGQGEATNEKLFF. CDR3 coding DNA: TGTGCCAGCAGCCAGGGACAGGGGGAAGCAACTAATGAAAAACTGTTTTTT.

J is TRBJ1-4 and V is TRBV2; TRBD1 matches at 7 bases. This CDR3 spans 12 amino acids. V was clipped by 6 bases and J by 15 bases; unmatched bases: 10. Germline CDR1 is SNHLY and CDR2 is FYNNEI. The DNA for the CDR3 is TGTGCCAGCAGACTCTTGACAGGGCGGGTGTTTTTT. Encoded protein: CASRLLTGRVFF. The full variable domain, completed using reference TRBV2 and TRBJ1-4, is EPEVTQTPSHQVTQMGQEVILRCVPISNHLYFYWYRQILGQKVEFLVSFYNNEISEKSEIFDDQFSVERPDGSNFTLKIRSTKLEDSAMYFCASRLLTGRVFFGSGTQLSVL.

The V and J genes are TRBV6-5 and TRBJ2-7, with TRBD1 matching over 8 bases. The V and J ends lost 6 bases and 3 bases, in that order; junction bases with no gene match: 4. The length of the CDR3 is 13 residues. Germline CDR1 reads MNHEY; CDR2 reads SVGAGI. The DNA of the CDR3 is TGTGCCAGCAGGGGGACAGGATTCTACGAGCAGTACTTC. Amino acid sequence: CASRGTGFYEQYF.

This clone showed up many times. V and J are TRBV4-2 and TRBJ2-3; 8 bases line up with TRBD1. Per germline, CDR1 LGHNA and CDR2 YNFKEQ. J was trimmed by 2 bases and V by 1 base; bases with no gene match: 2. CDR3 length equals 15 residues. The CDR3 is CASSQAGGHTDTQYF. Here the CDR3 DNA reads TGTGCCAGCAGCCAAGCAGGGGGCCACACAGATACGCAGTATTTT.

V and J are TRBV21-1 and TRBJ2-2; the table's D gene call, TRBD2, was not cross checked with the DNA. TRBV21-1 is an annotated pseudogene. The CDR3 covers 17 residues. In DNA form, the CDR3 reads TGTGCCAGCAGCAAAGAGGGTAGCGGGGGCGACACCGGGGAGCTGTTTTTT. Encoded protein: CASSKEGSGGDTGELFF.

CDR3 sequence (DNA): TGCGCCAGCAGCTTCGGGGGACAGGGAGGGTACGAGCAGTACTTC. It specifies CASSFGGQGGYEQYF. This sequence joins TRBV5-1 and TRBJ2-7; 9 nucleotides agree with TRBD1. The CDR3 contains 15 residues. The germline V gene encodes CDR1 SGHRS and CDR2 YFSETQ. Trimming cost V 2 bases and J 4 bases; bases outside gene matches: 7.

The V call is TRBV6-5, the J call TRBJ1-2, with 8 bases identical to TRBD1. CDR3 size: 13 residues. CDR1 and CDR2 (germline): MNHEY, SVGAGI. V lost 6 bases, J lost 5 bases, and 5 bases stayed unmatched. CDR3 in amino acids: CASRAGGSYGYTF. CDR3 nucleotide sequence: TGTGCCAGCAGGGCAGGGGGCTCTTATGGCTACACCTTC.

V is TRBV12-3 or TRBV12-4 and J is TRBJ1-4; D call uncertain. The CDR3 spans 12 residues. Trimming removed 2 bases from V and 16 bases from J, with 14 bases in between. CDR3: CASSLPLGLPFF. DNA for the CDR3: TGTGCCAGCAGTTTACCCCTCGGACTTCCGTTTTTT.

The chain is built from TRBV19 and TRBJ2-4; a weak D match, TRBD2 (6 bases). Germline lookup yields CDR1 LNHDA and CDR2 SQIVND (reference sequence). The CDR3 consists of 13 residues. The V gene lost 10 bases and the J gene lost 7 bases, with 17 bases spanning the gap. This CDR3 is CAISGGVRNIQYF. DNA of the CDR3: TGTGCCATTTCCGGCGGGGTACGGAACATTCAGTACTTC.

This chain links TRBV9 with TRBJ2-1; D might be TRBD2 (7 bases). The CDR3 totals 17 residues. CDR1 and CDR2 from the germline V gene are SGDLS and YYNGEE. V was cut by 2 bases and J by 4 bases, with 19 bases left in between. In nucleotides, the CDR3 is TGTGCCAGCAGCGTTCCCGGGGAGGGGACAACATACAATGAGCAGTTCTTC. It yields the protein CASSVPGEGTTYNEQFF.

The rearrangement joins TRBV18 to TRBJ1-1, with D possibly being TRBD1 (6 bases). The CDR3 length is 14 residues. Germline CDR1 KGHSH, CDR2 LQKENI. The germline V and J ends were trimmed by 6 bases and 2 bases, with 13 bases remaining between them. This chain's CDR3 is CASSLQTGNTEAFF. The CDR3 nucleotides are TGTGCCAGCTCCCTCCAGACAGGAAACACTGAAGCTTTCTTT.

This chain connects TRBV6-5 to TRBJ1-1, with 8 positions matching TRBD1. The length of the CDR3 is 13 residues. After removal of 7 bases from V and 4 bases from J, the junction contained 5 bases not matched to a gene. Germline-derived CDR1 and CDR2 are MNHEY and SVGAGI. The CDR3 nucleotides read TGTGCCAGCAAGCCCCAGGGGGCCACTGAAGCTTTCTTT. The encoded protein is CASKPQGATEAFF.